The 29 T cell receptor beta chains given below trace back to one sample, sequenced in a study of T cells in Graves' hyperthyroidism and ophthalmopathy. It was RNA transcripts that yielded the amplified TCR beta CDR3 regions. A set of HTBI primers served as the primers for a first-round RT-PCR of the TCR CDR3. TCRdb independently ran MiXCR on the multiplex PCR reads; one entry per CDR3 protein. The sample shows fewer than 700,000 distinct CDR3 sequences, about a sixth of them seen only once. The sample was blood. Receptor source: a woman aged 30 to 39 with Graves' hyperthyroidism.

This clonotype was observed at least ten times. The chain joins TRBV7-2 to TRBJ2-6; 9 nucleotides line up with TRBD1. Germline CDR1 SGHTA, CDR2 FQGNSA. The CDR3 is 17 amino acids. With V trimmed by 4 bases and J by 4 bases, 8 bases remained unmatched. CDR3 protein: CASSSRGQGNGANVLTF. The CDR3 region has the DNA TGTGCCAGCAGCTCCAGAGGACAGGGGAACGGGGCCAACGTCCTGACTTTC. Full variable domain (rest looked up from reference TRBV7-2 and TRBJ2-6): GAGVSQSPSNKVTEKGKDVELRCDPISGHTALYWYRQSLGQGLEFLIYFQGNSAPDKSGLPSDRFSAERTGGSVSTLTIQRTQQEDSAVYLCASSSRGQGNGANVLTFGAGSRLTVL.

This clonotype was seen ten or more times. V usage is TRBV27 and J usage is TRBJ1-5, with a weak D call TRBD1 (6 bases). This CDR3 is built from 15 residues. Trimming pared 6 bases from V and 7 bases from J, leaving 19 bases between. Per germline, CDR1 MNHEY and CDR2 SMNVEV (reference sequence). The CDR3 bases are TGTGCCAGCAGGCAGGGGTGGGGGGGCGGACAGCCCCAGCATTTT. Its protein product is CASRQGWGGGQPQHF.

The genes are TRBV6-6 and TRBJ2-3; TRBD2 aligns across 10 bases. This CDR3 comprises 16 residues. Germline V gives CDR1 MNHNY, CDR2 SVGAGI (reference sequence). Trimming cost V 4 bases and J 0 bases; bases outside gene matches: 4. DNA of the CDR3: TGTGCCAGCAGTTCCGGGACTAGCGACAGCACAGATACGCAGTATTTT. It yields the protein CASSSGTSDSTDTQYF.

This clonotype has ten or more counts. The gene calls are TRBV28 and TRBJ2-5; D is unclear. V lost 7 bases and J 5 bases, leaving 23 bases between the germline ends. CDR1 MDHEN and CDR2 SYDVKM come from the germline V gene. The CDR3 runs 16 residues. The CDR3 spells CASTPGSVRNVETQYF. The CDR3 DNA sequence: TGTGCCAGCACCCCCGGGTCGGTCAGGAACGTCGAGACCCAGTACTTC.

The gene calls are TRBV20-1 and TRBJ2-7, with 8 positions matching TRBD1. Losses at the gene ends were 0 bases for V and 2 bases for J; bases not matched to a gene: 3. This CDR3 has 14 residues. CDR1 and CDR2 from the germline V gene are DFQATT and SNEGSKA (reference sequence). The CDR3 reads CSARDQQGAYEQYF. The CDR3 DNA is TGCAGTGCTAGAGACCAACAGGGGGCCTACGAGCAGTACTTC.

This clonotype was found many times. This rearrangement joins TRBV5-1 to TRBJ1-1; D perhaps matches TRBD1 (6 bases). Germline V lookup: CDR1 SGHRS, CDR2 YFSETQ. V was shortened by 4 bases and J by 4 bases, with 29 bases between the two germline ends. This CDR3 is built from 19 residues. The CDR3: CASSRTAVFRGGRGTEAFF. As DNA, the CDR3 is TGCGCCAGCAGCCGGACAGCTGTATTCCGAGGCGGTAGAGGCACTGAAGCTTTCTTT.

This clonotype was seen repeatedly, ten times or more. The rearrangement uses TRBV2 and TRBJ1-1; D is unclear. Germline assignment: CDR1 SNHLY and CDR2 FYNNEI. The CDR3 length is 13 residues. Trimming shortened V by 4 bases and J by 4 bases, and 10 bases separated the two germline ends. The CDR3 sequence: CASSVDSSTEAFF. In DNA form, the CDR3 reads TGTGCCAGCAGTGTTGACTCCTCCACTGAAGCTTTCTTT.

In its sample, this clonotype was seen many times. The V call is TRBV30, the J call TRBJ2-2; D not certain. Between the trimmed V and J ends, which lost 1 base and 6 bases, there was a span of 6 bases. The CDR3 has 12 residues. Germline loops: CDR1 GTSNPN, CDR2 SVGIG (reference sequence). CDR3 sequence (DNA): TGTGCCTGGAGTGCAAATGCCGGGGAGCTGTTTTTT. As protein: CAWSANAGELFF.

This clonotype was found a few times. This chain links TRBV29-1 with TRBJ2-1; maybe TRBD2 (5 bases). Trimming removed 4 bases from V and 5 bases from J, with 12 bases in between. Germline V CDR1 and CDR2: SQVTM, ANQGSEA. The CDR3 extends over 13 amino acids. The CDR3 nucleotides are TGCAGCGTTGTCGGGCAGAGGGACAATGAGCAGTTCTTC. It encodes CSVVGQRDNEQFF.

In this sample, this clonotype turned up many times. This chain links TRBV7-9 with TRBJ2-1, with D possibly being TRBD1 or TRBD2 (5 bases each). The CDR3 is 15 residues long. Germline V gene data show CDR1 as SEHNR and CDR2 as FQNEAQ (reference sequence). V was cut by 1 base and J by 0 bases, with 7 bases left in between. The CDR3 protein is CASSLEGSSYNEQFF. DNA of the CDR3: TGTGCCAGCAGCTTAGAGGGGAGCTCCTACAATGAGCAGTTCTTC.

The table lists this clonotype with many counts. The V call is TRBV28, the J call TRBJ1-4, with 8 bases lining up with TRBD1. CDR1 is MDHEN, CDR2 SYDVKM, per germline. The V gene end was trimmed by 6 bases and the J gene end by 7 bases; junction bases not matched to a gene: 7. This CDR3 contains 14 residues. CDR3 coding DNA: TGTGCCAGCAGCCCGGGACAGGAGAGTGAAAAACTGTTTTTT. Translation: CASSPGQESEKLFF.

This clonotype was counted a few times. The chain links TRBV18 to TRBJ2-2; D is possibly TRBD1 (6 bases). There are 16 residues in the CDR3. V was trimmed by 6 bases and J by 3 bases, leaving 17 bases between them. Germline V gene lookup returns CDR1 KGHSH and CDR2 LQKENI. CDR3 protein: CASSPFRGVDTGELFF. The DNA of the CDR3 is TGTGCCAGCTCTCCATTCAGGGGTGTCGACACCGGGGAGCTGTTTTTT.

The gene calls are TRBV29-1 and TRBJ2-7, with TRBD2 matching 10 bases. V lost 4 bases to trimming and J lost 7 bases; unmatched junction nucleotides: 7. Looked up from germline, CDR1 is SQVTM and CDR2 is ANQGSEA. This CDR3 spans 13 amino acids. CDR3 bases: TGCAGCGTTGTTGGGCTAGCGGGAGTGGAGCAGTACTTC. It yields the protein CSVVGLAGVEQYF.

This clonotype showed up many times. This chain links TRBV9 with TRBJ2-3; 9 bases line up with TRBD1. The germline V gene has CDR1 SGDLS and CDR2 YYNGEE. V gave up 4 bases and J gave up 5 bases; unmatched junction bases: 14. The CDR3 loop spans 17 amino acids. CDR3 amino acids: CASSPWTGEGMGDTQYF. The CDR3 DNA is TGTGCCAGCAGCCCCTGGACAGGGGAAGGTATGGGAGATACGCAGTATTTT.

This clonotype was seen many times. The chain has TRBV27 and TRBJ1-2; 8 nucleotides align to TRBD1. The CDR3 spans 12 residues. Germline CDR1 is MNHEY and CDR2 is SMNVEV (reference sequence). Trimming took 6 bases from V and 8 from J; bases not matched to a gene: 5. The CDR3 DNA is TGTGCCAGCAGCTGGACAGGGTGGGGCTACACCTTC. Amino acid sequence: CASSWTGWGYTF.

A few counts support this clonotype. V is TRBV18 and J is TRBJ2-7, with D possibly matching TRBD1 (5 bases). Germline V lookup: CDR1 KGHSH, CDR2 LQKENI. V was trimmed by 3 bases and J by 2 bases, leaving 11 bases between them. This CDR3 comprises 14 residues. The CDR3 sequence: CASSPRQLTYEQYF. In nucleotides, the CDR3 is TGTGCCAGCTCACCGAGACAGTTGACCTACGAGCAGTACTTC.

This clonotype appeared a few times. This chain connects TRBV6-1 to TRBJ1-5; 8 nucleotides align to TRBD1. Germline loops: CDR1 MNHNS, CDR2 SASEGT. The V gene end was trimmed by 4 bases and the J gene end by 0 bases; junction bases not matched to a gene: 2. The CDR3 is 15 residues long. The CDR3: CASSADRGSNQPQHF. The CDR3 DNA sequence: TGTGCCAGCAGTGCAGACAGGGGTAGCAATCAGCCCCAGCATTTT.

In this sample, this clonotype turned up many times. This sequence joins TRBV6-5 and TRBJ2-7, with TRBD2 matching over 14 bases. V was clipped by 0 bases and J by 5 bases; unmatched bases: 12. The CDR3 extends over 19 amino acids. The V gene's germline CDR1 is MNHEY and CDR2 SVGAGI. The CDR3 spells CASSYSVPGLAGVGNEQYF. The CDR3 DNA sequence: TGTGCCAGCAGTTACTCTGTTCCGGGACTAGCGGGAGTTGGGAACGAGCAGTACTTC.

This clonotype was recorded a few times. This chain connects TRBV6-5 to TRBJ1-1; no reliable D call. CDR1 and CDR2 (germline): MNHEY, SVGAGI. V was pared by 2 bases and J by 0 bases, with 13 bases between. CDR3 length: 16 amino acids. This CDR3 is CASSYRRVGMNTEAFF. For the CDR3, the DNA is TGTGCCAGCAGTTACCGGAGGGTCGGGATGAACACTGAAGCTTTCTTT.

A single count supports this clonotype. This chain joins TRBV5-1 and TRBJ2-1, with 8 bases identical to TRBD1. This CDR3 is built from 14 residues. CDR1 and CDR2 from the germline V gene are SGHRS and YFSETQ. Trimming cost V 4 bases and J 8 bases; bases outside gene matches: 8. The chain's CDR3 is CASSQGQAGDEQFF. CDR3 coding DNA: TGCGCCAGCAGCCAGGGACAGGCTGGGGATGAGCAGTTCTTC. Variable domain in full (rest from reference TRBV5-1 and TRBJ2-1): KAGVTQTPRYLIKTRGQQVTLSCSPISGHRSVSWYQQTPGQGLQFLFEYFSETQRNKGNFPGRFSGRQFSNSRSEMNVSTLELGDSALYLCASSQGQAGDEQFFGPGTRLTVL.

This clonotype came up a few times. This chain joins TRBV18 and TRBJ2-2; D is undetermined. The germline CDR1 and CDR2 sequences are KGHSH and LQKENI. Trimming pared 4 bases from V and 7 bases from J, leaving 13 bases between. The CDR3 consists of 14 residues. The chain's CDR3 is CASSRDETVGELFF. The CDR3 DNA is TGTGCCAGCTCACGTGACGAGACGGTCGGGGAGCTGTTTTTT.

This clonotype has a count of ten or more. The chain employs TRBV12-3 or TRBV12-4 and TRBJ2-1; possible D gene TRBD2, 6 bases. The V end lost 5 bases, the J end lost 6 bases, and 14 bases lay between the germline ends. This CDR3 spans 14 amino acids. CDR3 nucleotide sequence: TGTGCCAGCAGTCCCGGGGACTTGAGCAATGAGCAGTTCTTC. Its translation is CASSPGDLSNEQFF.

This clonotype was recorded at least ten times. This rearrangement joins TRBV20-1 to TRBJ1-2; possibly TRBD1 for D (5 bases). CDR3 length: 14 amino acids. The V end lost 0 bases, the J end lost 8 bases, and 16 bases lay between the germline ends. Germline values: CDR1 DFQATT, CDR2 SNEGSKA (reference sequence). CDR3 bases: TGCAGTGCTAGAGATCTCTGGCAGGGAGGCGGCTACACCTTC. This sequence encodes CSARDLWQGGGYTF.

The chain has TRBV30 and TRBJ2-7; possible D gene TRBD2, 6 bases. The germline V gene has CDR1 GTSNPN and CDR2 SVGIG (reference sequence). The CDR3 is made up of 16 amino acids. V was pared by 2 bases and J by 1 base, with 18 bases between. CDR3 residues: CAWSSVGRDSSYEQYF. The DNA of the CDR3 is TGTGCCTGGAGTTCGGTGGGGCGGGACTCGTCCTACGAGCAGTACTTC.

V gene TRBV20-1 combines with J gene TRBJ2-1; 8 positions agree with TRBD2. The ends lost 2 bases at V and 9 bases at J; junction bases unmatched: 12. Germline values: CDR1 DFQATT, CDR2 SNEGSKA (reference sequence). This CDR3 is built from 15 residues. CDR3 DNA: TGCAGTGCTAGAAGTCGCGGGAGGTGGTGGAGTGAGCAGTTCTTC. Protein: CSARSRGRWWSEQFF.

This sequence joins TRBV5-1 and TRBJ2-5; 8 positions agree with TRBD1. J gave up 1 base and V 2 bases, and 7 bases lay outside the gene matches. The CDR3 is made up of 16 amino acids. Looked up from germline, CDR1 is SGHRS and CDR2 is YFSETQ. The CDR3 nucleotides read TGCGCCAGCAGCTTAAGGACAGGGAGATCCCAAGAGACCCAGTACTTC. Translation: CASSLRTGRSQETQYF.

Concerning this clonotype: A clone one base away is much larger, so this may be a read error. This chain links TRBV7-2 with TRBJ1-1, with D unresolved. Germline CDR1 reads SGHTA; CDR2 reads FQGNSA. This CDR3 contains 13 residues. The CDR3 region has the DNA TGTGTCAGCAGCTTAGGATTTGGGGCTGAAGCTTTCTTT. Amino acids: CVSSLGFGAEAFF. The full variable domain, rest sourced from reference TRBV7-2 and TRBJ1-1, is GAGVSQSPSNKVTEKGKDVELRCDPISGHTALYWYRQSLGQGLEFLIYFQGNSAPDKSGLPSDRFSAERTGGSVSTLTIQRTQQEDSAVYLCVSSLGFGAEAFFGQGTRLTVV.

This clonotype appeared a few times. The chain is built from TRBV7-9 and TRBJ1-2, with unresolved D. The CDR3 spans 15 residues. The V end was cut by 1 base, the J end by 4 bases, with 13 bases between. Germline V gene sequence: CDR1 SEHNR, CDR2 FQNEAQ (reference sequence). The CDR3 bases are TGTGCCAGCAGCTTAGGGGGTCCACCGATCTATGGCTACACCTTC. This gives the protein CASSLGGPPIYGYTF.

This clonotype was recorded many times. Here the CDR3 reads CASRTQGGADTQYF. The CDR3 DNA sequence: TGTGCCAGCAGGACCCAAGGGGGCGCAGATACGCAGTATTTT. The gene calls are TRBV2 and TRBJ2-3, with 7 bases identical to TRBD1. With V trimmed by 6 bases and J by 4 bases, 7 bases remained unmatched. Germline lookup yields CDR1 SNHLY and CDR2 FYNNEI. The CDR3 consists of 14 residues.